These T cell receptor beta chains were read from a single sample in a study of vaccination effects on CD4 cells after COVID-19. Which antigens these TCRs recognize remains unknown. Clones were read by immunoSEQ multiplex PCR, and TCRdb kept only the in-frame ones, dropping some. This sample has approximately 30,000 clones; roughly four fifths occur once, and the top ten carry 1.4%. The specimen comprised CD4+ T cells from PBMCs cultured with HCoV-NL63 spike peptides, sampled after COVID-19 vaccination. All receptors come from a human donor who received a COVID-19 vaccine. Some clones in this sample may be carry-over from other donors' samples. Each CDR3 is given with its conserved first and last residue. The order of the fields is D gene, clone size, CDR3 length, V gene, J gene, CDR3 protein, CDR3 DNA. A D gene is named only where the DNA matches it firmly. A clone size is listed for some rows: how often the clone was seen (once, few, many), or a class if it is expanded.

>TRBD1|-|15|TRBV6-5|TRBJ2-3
CASSLQGASTDTQYF
TGTGCCAGCAGTCTACAGGGGGCGAGCACAGATACGCAGTATTTT
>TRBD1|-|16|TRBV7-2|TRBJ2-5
CASSVWDRVIQETQYF
TGTGCCAGCAGCGTTTGGGACAGAGTGATCCAAGAGACCCAGTACTTC
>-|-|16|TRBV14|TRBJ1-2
CASSLAGTVGNYGYTF
TGTGCCAGCAGCCTCGCCGGGACGGTGGGCAACTATGGCTACACCTTC
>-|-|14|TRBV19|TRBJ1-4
CASSMRGPEGKLFF
TGTGCCAGTAGTATGAGGGGCCCCGAGGGAAAACTGTTTTTT
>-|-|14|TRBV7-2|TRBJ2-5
CASSPQGGGETQYF
TGTGCCAGCAGCCCCCAGGGAGGTGGGGAGACCCAGTACTTC
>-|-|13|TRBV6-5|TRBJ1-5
CASKGGNNQPQHF
TGTGCCAGCAAAGGGGGAAACAATCAGCCCCAGCATTTT
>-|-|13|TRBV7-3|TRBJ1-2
CASSYGANYGYTF
TGTGCCAGCAGCTACGGGGCAAACTATGGCTACACCTTC
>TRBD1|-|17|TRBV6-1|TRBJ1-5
CASSERTGGLGNQPQHF
TGTGCCAGCAGTGAGCGGACAGGGGGCCTAGGCAATCAGCCCCAGCATTTT
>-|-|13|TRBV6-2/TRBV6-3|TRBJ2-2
CASSYSGRAELFF
TGTGCCAGCAGTTACTCCGGCCGGGCGGAGCTGTTTTTT
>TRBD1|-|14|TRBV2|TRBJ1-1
CASDPQGVNTEAFF
TGTGCCAGTGACCCACAGGGGGTGAACACTGAAGCTTTCTTT
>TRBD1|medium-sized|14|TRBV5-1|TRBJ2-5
CASSQGAGKETQYF
TGCGCCAGCAGCCAGGGGGCAGGGAAAGAGACCCAGTACTTC
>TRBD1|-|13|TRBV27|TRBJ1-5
CASRDRGSQPQHF
TGTGCCAGCAGAGACAGGGGCTCTCAGCCCCAGCATTTT
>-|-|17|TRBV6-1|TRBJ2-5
CASSEGAGRVRQETQYF
TGTGCCAGCAGTGAAGGGGCAGGTAGGGTGAGACAAGAGACCCAGTACTTC
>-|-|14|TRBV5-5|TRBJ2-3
CASSLAQGRDTQYF
TGTGCCAGCAGCTTGGCACAGGGACGGGATACGCAGTATTTT
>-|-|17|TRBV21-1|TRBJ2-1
CASSKGAGRFGRDEQFF
TGTGCCAGCAGCAAAGGGGCGGGACGTTTTGGGCGGGATGAGCAGTTCTTC
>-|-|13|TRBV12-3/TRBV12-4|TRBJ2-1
CASSPNQYNEQFF
TGTGCCAGCAGTCCAAACCAGTACAATGAGCAGTTCTTC
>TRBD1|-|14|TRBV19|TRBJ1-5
CASTGTAANQPQHF
TGTGCCAGTACCGGGACAGCTGCTAATCAGCCCCAGCATTTT
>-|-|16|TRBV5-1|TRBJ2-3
CASALVGGPSTDTQYF
TGCGCCAGCGCCCTTGTCGGGGGGCCTAGCACAGATACGCAGTATTTT
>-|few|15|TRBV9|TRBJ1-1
CASSVAPWQGTEAFF
TGTGCCAGCAGCGTAGCTCCGTGGCAGGGCACTGAAGCTTTCTTT
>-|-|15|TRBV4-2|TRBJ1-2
CASSQEGGASVGYTF
TGTGCCAGCAGCCAAGAGGGGGGGGCTTCGGTTGGCTACACCTTC
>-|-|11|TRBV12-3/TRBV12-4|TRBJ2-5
CASSARGTQYF
TGTGCCAGCAGTGCCCGGGGGACCCAGTACTTC
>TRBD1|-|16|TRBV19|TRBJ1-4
CASSTTGTDSNEKLFF
TGTGCCAGTAGTACGACAGGGACTGACTCTAATGAAAAACTGTTTTTT
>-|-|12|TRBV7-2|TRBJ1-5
CASSLPNQPQHF
TGTGCCAGCAGCTTACCGAATCAGCCCCAGCATTTT
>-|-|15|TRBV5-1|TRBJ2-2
CASDTGTTNTGELFF
TGCGCCAGTGATACCGGGACAACGAACACCGGGGAGCTGTTTTTT
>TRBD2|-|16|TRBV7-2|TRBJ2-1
CASSLDSSGGLGEQFF
TGTGCCAGCAGCTTAGATAGTTCGGGGGGGCTCGGCGAGCAGTTCTTC
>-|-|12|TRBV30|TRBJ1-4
CAWSVLREKLFF
TGTGCCTGGAGTGTACTTCGTGAAAAACTGTTTTTT
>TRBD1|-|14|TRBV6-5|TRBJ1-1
CASSYSGGERRAFF
TGTGCCAGCAGTTACTCAGGGGGCGAGCGTCGGGCTTTCTTT
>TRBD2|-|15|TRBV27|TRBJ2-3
CASSPERGGTDTQYF
TGTGCCAGCAGTCCGGAGCGGGGCGGCACAGATACGCAGTATTTT
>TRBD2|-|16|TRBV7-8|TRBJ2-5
CASSLSATGGEETQYF
TGTGCCAGCAGCTTGTCTGCTACCGGGGGGGAGGAGACCCAGTACTTC
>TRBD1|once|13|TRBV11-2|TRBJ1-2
CASSRTGVNGYTF
TGTGCCAGCAGCCGAACAGGGGTTAACGGCTACACCTTC
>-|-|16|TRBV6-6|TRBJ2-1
CASSYSNSGRHNEQFF
TGTGCCAGCAGTTACTCGAACTCGGGCCGCCACAATGAGCAGTTCTTC
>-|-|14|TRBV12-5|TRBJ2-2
CASGLGQSTGELFF
TGTGCTAGTGGTTTGGGACAGTCCACCGGGGAGCTGTTTTTT
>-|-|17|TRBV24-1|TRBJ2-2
CATSDTEQPSNTGELFF
TGTGCCACCAGTGACACGGAACAGCCTTCGAACACCGGGGAGCTGTTTTTT
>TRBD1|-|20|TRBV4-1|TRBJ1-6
CASSLQRGRGLSSYNSPLHF
TGCGCCAGCAGCCTCCAAAGGGGGAGGGGGCTGAGCTCCTATAATTCACCCCTCCACTTT
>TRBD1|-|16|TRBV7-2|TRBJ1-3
CASSPDRGVSGNTIYF
TGTGCCAGCAGCCCCGACAGGGGAGTGAGCGGAAACACCATATATTTT
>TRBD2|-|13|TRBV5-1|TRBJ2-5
CASSLPGGETQYF
TGCGCCAGCAGCTTGCCGGGGGGGGAGACCCAGTACTTC
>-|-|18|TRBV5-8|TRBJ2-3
CASPGAIGAEAGTDTQYF
TGTGCCAGCCCTGGGGCCATCGGGGCCGAGGCAGGCACAGATACGCAGTATTTT
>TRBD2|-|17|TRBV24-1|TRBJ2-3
CATSDTSGGPSADTQYF
TGTGCCACCAGTGATACTAGCGGGGGCCCCTCGGCAGATACGCAGTATTTT
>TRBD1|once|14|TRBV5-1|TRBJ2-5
CASSGGQGRETQYF
TGCGCCAGCAGCGGGGGACAGGGTCGCGAGACCCAGTACTTC
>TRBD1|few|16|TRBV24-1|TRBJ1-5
CATSDPGQGRNQPQHF
TGTGCCACCAGTGACCCTGGACAGGGGCGGAATCAGCCCCAGCATTTT
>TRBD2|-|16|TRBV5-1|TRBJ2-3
CASSLSGTSGGGTQYF
TGCGCCAGCAGCTTGTCTGGGACTAGCGGGGGGGGAACGCAGTATTTT
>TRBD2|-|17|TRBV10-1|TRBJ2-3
CASSERVAGASTDTQYF
TGCGCCAGCAGTGAGAGGGTAGCGGGGGCCAGCACAGATACGCAGTATTTT
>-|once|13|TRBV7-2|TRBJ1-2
CASSDNQGNGYTF
TGTGCCAGCAGCGATAATCAGGGAAACGGCTACACCTTC
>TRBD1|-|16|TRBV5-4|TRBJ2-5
CASSQDTGTGEETQYF
TGTGCCAGCAGCCAAGACACCGGGACAGGGGAAGAGACCCAGTACTTC
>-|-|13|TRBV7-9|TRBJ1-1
CASSLADRTEAFF
TGTGCCAGCAGCTTAGCCGACAGAACTGAAGCTTTCTTT
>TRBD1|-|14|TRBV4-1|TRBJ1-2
CASSQTDRGAGYTF
TGCGCCAGCAGCCAAACGGACAGGGGAGCTGGCTACACCTTC
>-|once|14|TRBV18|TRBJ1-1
CASSAAGGNTEAFF
TGTGCCAGCTCAGCCGCGGGGGGAAACACTGAAGCTTTCTTT
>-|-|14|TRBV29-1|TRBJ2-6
CSARAGSGANVLTF
TGCAGCGCAAGGGCGGGCTCTGGGGCCAACGTCCTGACTTTC
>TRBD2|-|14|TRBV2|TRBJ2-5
CATKNLAGQETQYF
TGTGCCACGAAGAACCTAGCGGGGCAAGAGACCCAGTACTTC
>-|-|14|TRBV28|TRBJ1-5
CASSTLTRNQPQHF
TGTGCCAGCAGCACGCTTACAAGGAATCAGCCCCAGCATTTT
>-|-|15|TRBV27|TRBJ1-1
CASSLSWGLNTEAFF
TGTGCCAGCAGTTTATCATGGGGACTGAACACTGAAGCTTTCTTT
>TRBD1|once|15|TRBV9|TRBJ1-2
CASSAGTGSQAGYTF
TGTGCCAGCAGCGCCGGGACAGGGTCTCAGGCTGGCTACACCTTC
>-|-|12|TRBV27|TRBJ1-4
CASSRLNEKLFF
TGTGCCAGCAGCCGATTAAATGAAAAACTGTTTTTT
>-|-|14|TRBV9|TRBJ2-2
CASSTLQGAGELFF
TGTGCCAGCAGCACCCTACAGGGCGCCGGGGAGCTGTTTTTT
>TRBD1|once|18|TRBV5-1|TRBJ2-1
CASSFPLTTGSSYNEQFF
TGCGCCAGCAGCTTCCCCCTAACGACAGGGAGCTCCTACAATGAGCAGTTCTTC
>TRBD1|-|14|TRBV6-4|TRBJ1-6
CASSSDRGNSPLHF
TGTGCCAGCAGTTCGGACAGGGGAAATTCACCCCTCCACTTT